This T cell receptor (beta chain) was found in a study of T cells in Graves' hyperthyroidism and ophthalmopathy. The wider study: Staff took peripheral blood when the initial diagnosis was made, before any treatment began.

The CDR3 totals 17 residues. Trimming took 3 bases from V and 3 from J; bases not matched to a gene: 11. Germline values: CDR1 SEHNR, CDR2 FQNEAQ (reference sequence). Amplified TCR beta CDR3 regions derived from RNA transcripts. HTBI primers were employed in a first-round RT-PCR of the TCR CDR3. TCRdb re-called the multiplex PCR reads through MiXCR, storing one row per CDR3 protein. The top ten clones hold 17% of a sample with fewer than 40,000 distinct CDR3 sequences, 40% to 65% of them seen once. This clonotype was observed many times. The TCR comes from a man aged 40-49 years with Graves' ophthalmopathy. This sequence joins TRBV7-9 and TRBJ2-3, with TRBD1 identical over 8 bases. Sequencing used blood. CDR3 DNA: TGTGCCAGCAGCTTTGGGACAGGTGCCAAGAGGACAGATACGCAGTATTTT. Amino acid sequence: CASSFGTGAKRTDTQYF.